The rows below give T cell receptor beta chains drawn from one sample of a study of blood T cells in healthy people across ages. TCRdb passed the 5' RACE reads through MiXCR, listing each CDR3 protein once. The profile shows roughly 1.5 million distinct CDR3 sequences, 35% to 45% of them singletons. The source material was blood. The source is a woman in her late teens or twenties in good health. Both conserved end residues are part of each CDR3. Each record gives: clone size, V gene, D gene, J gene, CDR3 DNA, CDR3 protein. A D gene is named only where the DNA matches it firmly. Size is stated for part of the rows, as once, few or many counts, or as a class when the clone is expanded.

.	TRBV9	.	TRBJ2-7	TGTGCCAGCAGCGTAGGCACTAGGGGGAGGAACGAGCAGTACTTC	CASSVGTRGRNEQYF
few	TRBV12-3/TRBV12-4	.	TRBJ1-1	TGTGCCAGCAGGGGGGCCGCTGAAGCTTTCTTT	CASRGAAEAFF
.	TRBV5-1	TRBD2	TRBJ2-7	TGCGCCAGCAGCTTGACCTATCGCGGCGGGAGTCAGTACGAGCAGTACTTC	CASSLTYRGGSQYEQYF
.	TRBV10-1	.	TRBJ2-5	TGCGCCAGCAGTGAGTCCCCTAGCTCGAGGGAGACCCAGTACTTC	CASSESPSSRETQYF
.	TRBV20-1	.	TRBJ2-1	TGCAGTGCCCAAGGCGGGCCTAGCTCCTACAATGAGCAGTTCTTC	CSAQGGPSSYNEQFF
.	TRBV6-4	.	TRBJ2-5	TGTGCCAGCAGTGTTTCGGGTAACCACAATGAGCAGTACTTC	CASSVSGNHNEQYF
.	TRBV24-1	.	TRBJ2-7	TGTGCCACCAGTGATAGGGGGGACGGGGATGAGCAGTACTTC	CATSDRGDGDEQYF
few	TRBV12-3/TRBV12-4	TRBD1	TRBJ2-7	TGTGCCAGCAGCTGGGACAGGGGAGCCGAGCAGTACTTC	CASSWDRGAEQYF
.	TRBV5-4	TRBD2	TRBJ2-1	TGTGCCAGCAGCATTCCGGGGGGGCCCCGAAATGAGCAGTTCTTC	CASSIPGGPRNEQFF
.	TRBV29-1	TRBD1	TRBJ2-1	TGCAGCGTTGACGGTGACAGGGTCTCCTACAATGAGCAGTTCTTC	CSVDGDRVSYNEQFF
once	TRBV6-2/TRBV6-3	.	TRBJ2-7	TGTGCCAGCAGGGACGGGGCGAATGAGCAGTACTTC	CASRDGANEQYF
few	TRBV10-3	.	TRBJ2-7	TGTGCCATCAGTGGGGATTACGAGCAGTACTTC	CAISGDYEQYF
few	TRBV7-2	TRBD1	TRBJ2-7	TGTGCCAGCAGCTTAGAAGGGACAGGGTCTATCCACGAGCAGTACTTC	CASSLEGTGSIHEQYF
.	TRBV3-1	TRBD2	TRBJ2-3	TGTGCCAGCAGCCAAGAGCGAGGCCTAGCGGGAATCACAGATACGCAGTATTTT	CASSQERGLAGITDTQYF
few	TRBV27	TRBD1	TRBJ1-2	TGTGCCAGCAGTCTCGAGACAGGGGGCGACTATGGCTACACCTTC	CASSLETGGDYGYTF
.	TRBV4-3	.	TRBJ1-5	TGCGCCAGCAGCCGAGAGGGGGTTCAGCCCCAGCATTTT	CASSREGVQPQHF
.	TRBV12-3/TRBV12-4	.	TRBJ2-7	TGTGCCAGCAGTTACGGGACCATCCCCAATGAGCAGTACTTC	CASSYGTIPNEQYF
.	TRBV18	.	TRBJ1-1	TGTGCCAGCTCACCATTCGGCACCGTGAACACTGAAGCTTTCTTT	CASSPFGTVNTEAFF
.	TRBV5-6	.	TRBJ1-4	TGTGCCAGCAGCTTCGGGACCTCTAATGAAAAACTGTTTTTT	CASSFGTSNEKLFF
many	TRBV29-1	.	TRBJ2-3	TGCAGCGTTGATATGCGGGCTAGCACAGATACGCAGTATTTT	CSVDMRASTDTQYF
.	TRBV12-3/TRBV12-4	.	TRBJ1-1	TGTGCCAGCAGTTTTTTGGTTATAAGGAACACTGAAGCTTTCTTT	CASSFLVIRNTEAFF
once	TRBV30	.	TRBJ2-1	TGTGCCTGGCGGCAGGCCGGCAATGAGCAGTTCTTC	CAWRQAGNEQFF
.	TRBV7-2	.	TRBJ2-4	TGTGCCAGCAGCCAAGGTCAGCAAGTGGACATTCAGTACTTC	CASSQGQQVDIQYF
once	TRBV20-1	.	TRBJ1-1	TGCAGTGCTCCGGGAGTCGGCACTGAAGCTTTCTTT	CSAPGVGTEAFF
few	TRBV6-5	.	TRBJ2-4	TGTGCCAGCAGACGACCGCCCGAAAACATTCAGTACTTC	CASRRPPENIQYF
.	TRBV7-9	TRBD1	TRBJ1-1	TGTGCCGGCAGCGAAGACAGGGGGCGGGATACTGAAGCTTTCTTT	CAGSEDRGRDTEAFF
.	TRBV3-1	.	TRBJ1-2	TGTGCCAGCAGCCCGGGGAGCCGCCACTCCTATGGCTACACCTTC	CASSPGSRHSYGYTF
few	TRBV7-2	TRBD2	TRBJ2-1	TGTGCCAGCAGCGTTAGCGGGAGGGCAACCTACAATGAGCAGTTCTTC	CASSVSGRATYNEQFF
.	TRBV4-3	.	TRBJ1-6	TGCGCCAGCAGCCAAGATAGTAGTTTTGGAAGTTCACCCCTCCACTTT	CASSQDSSFGSSPLHF
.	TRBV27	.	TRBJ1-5	TGTGCCAGCAGGGTGGGGGGGCCAAATCAGCCCCAGCATTTT	CASRVGGPNQPQHF
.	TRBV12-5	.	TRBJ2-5	TGTGCTAGTGGTTTGCCCACGAGCAGAGACGGTGAGACCCAGTACTTC	CASGLPTSRDGETQYF
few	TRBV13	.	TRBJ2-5	TGTGCCAGCAGCTCCGAACAGGATAACCAAGAGACCCAGTACTTC	CASSSEQDNQETQYF
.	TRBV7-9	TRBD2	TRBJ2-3	TGTGCCAGCAGATTGGCGGGAGGCCGACCGGATACGCAGTATTTT	CASRLAGGRPDTQYF
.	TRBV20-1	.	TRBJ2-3	TGCAGTGCCTCCAGCGGGCAGGTTGGTGAGACGCAGTATTTT	CSASSGQVGETQYF
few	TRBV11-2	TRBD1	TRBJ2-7	TGTGCCAGCAGCGCGCCGGGACAGGGGGCCGTCTCCTACGAGCAGTACTTC	CASSAPGQGAVSYEQYF
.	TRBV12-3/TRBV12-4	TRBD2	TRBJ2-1	TGTGCCAGCAGTTTCGGACGGGGGGGCGGCGATGAGCAGTTCTTC	CASSFGRGGGDEQFF
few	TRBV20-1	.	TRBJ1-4	TGCAGTGCTGGAAGAGTGAGAGGGGGGTTGGATGAAAAACTGTTTTTT	CSAGRVRGGLDEKLFF
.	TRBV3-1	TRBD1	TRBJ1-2	TGTGCCGGCAGTTTGACAGGGTTAGGCTATGGCTACACCTTC	CAGSLTGLGYGYTF
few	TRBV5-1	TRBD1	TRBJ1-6	TGCGCCAGCAGCTCCCAGGGGGCACAGAATTCACCCCTCCACTTT	CASSSQGAQNSPLHF
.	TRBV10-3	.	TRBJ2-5	TGTGCCATCAGTTCAGGGGACCAAGAGACCCAGTACTTC	CAISSGDQETQYF
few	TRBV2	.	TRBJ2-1	TGTGCCAGCACGCAGGATTGGAGCTACAATGAGCAGTTCTTC	CASTQDWSYNEQFF
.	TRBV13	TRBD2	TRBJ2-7	TGTGCCAGCAGCCTAGCCGGCGGGGGGTTGTACGAGCAGTACTTC	CASSLAGGGLYEQYF
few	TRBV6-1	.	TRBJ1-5	TGTGCCAGCACCGGGCCCTCCGGAAGGGATCAGCCCCAGCATTTT	CASTGPSGRDQPQHF
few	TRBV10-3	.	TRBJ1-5	TGTGCCATCAGCCCCGCAAGCGATCAGCCCCAGCATTTT	CAISPASDQPQHF
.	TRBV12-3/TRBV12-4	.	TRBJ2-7	TGTGCCAGCAGTTTCCTTGAGTGGGGTAGTGAACAGTACTTC	CASSFLEWGSEQYF
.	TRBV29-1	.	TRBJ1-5	TGCAGCGTTGCCGGCAGAAGGGATCAGCCCCAGCATTTT	CSVAGRRDQPQHF
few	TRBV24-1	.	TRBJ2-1	TGTGCCACCAGTGATCCCCGGGGGCCCCACAATGAGCAGTTCTTC	CATSDPRGPHNEQFF
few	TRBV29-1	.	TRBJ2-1	TGCAGCGCCATAGATGGCAGTCGGTCCTACAATGAGCAGTTCTTC	CSAIDGSRSYNEQFF
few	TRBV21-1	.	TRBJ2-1	TGTGCCAGCAGCAAAGCGCTTTGGGACGGGCTGGGCTACAATGAGCAGTTCTTC	CASSKALWDGLGYNEQFF
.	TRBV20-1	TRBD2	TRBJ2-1	TGCAGTTCTAGAAACTCTTGGACTAGCGGGTACAATGGGCAGTTCTTC	CSSRNSWTSGYNGQFF
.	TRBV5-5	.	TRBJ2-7	TGTGCCAGCAGCTTCTTCGAGGGAGAATACGAGCAGTACTTC	CASSFFEGEYEQYF
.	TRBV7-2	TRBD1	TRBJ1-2	TGTGCCAGCAGCTTATTGGAAACAGGGGGGGCCTATGGCTACACCTTC	CASSLLETGGAYGYTF
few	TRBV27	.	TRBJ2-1	TGTGCCAGCAGTTTTAGCGGCTCCCCTAATGAGCAGTTCTTC	CASSFSGSPNEQFF